This T cell receptor beta chain was recorded in a study of OX40 agonist ivuxolimab in advanced cancers. Study-wide background: Three patients responded partially, comprising one with hepatocellular carcinoma and two with cutaneous melanoma.

TCRdb's table, derived via immunoSEQ multiplex PCR, lists solely in-frame clones and lacks some. The sample records approximately 10,000 clones, 81% being singletons. Study-wide results and caveats: The work left the antigen specificity of expanded peripheral T cells undetermined. Individuals who were partial responders at 0.1-3.0 mg/kg had clonal expansion that ranked among the lowest. At doses 0.1 to 3.0 mg/kg, CD4+ and CD8+ clones expanded.

A remark on this clone: Its target is unknown.

From germline, CDR1 is SGHNT and CDR2 YYREEE (reference sequence). The CDR3 length is 13 residues. The junction had 7 bases not matched to a gene; V was cut back by 0 bases and J by 14 bases. The receptor's source is an adult with an advanced solid tumor such as melanoma, head and neck, liver or kidney cancer. Sequences were derived from CD4+ or CD8+ T cells sorted from blood, sampled in a trial of the OX40 agonist ivuxolimab. V usage is TRBV5-4 and J usage is TRBJ2-1; 8 nucleotides match TRBD1. CDR3 residues: CASSLDSQGEEFF. CDR3 DNA: TGTGCCAGCAGCTTGGATTCACAGGGGGAAGAGTTCTTC. The full variable domain, with the rest looked up from reference TRBV5-4 and TRBJ2-1, is ETGVTQSPTHLIKTRGQQVTLRCSSQSGHNTVSWYQQALGQGPQFIFQYYREEENGRGNFPPRFSGLQFPNYSSELNVNALELDDSALYLCASSLDSQGEEFFGPGTRLTVL.